This paragraph covers one TCR beta chain sequence. The data were obtained in a study of blood T cell repertoires in COVID-19. Across the whole study: The study drew acute and convalescent COVID-19 samples from the United States, Italy and Spain.

CDR3 length: 13 amino acids. CDR1 MGHRA and CDR2 YSYEKL come from the germline V gene. V was trimmed by 0 bases and J by 5 bases, leaving 7 bases between them. In the study's own analysis: Scientists estimated how many nucleated cells there were by amplifying reference gene primers. Sequenced by immunoSEQ multiplex PCR; TCRdb stores in-frame clones only, minus some. The V and J calls and the clone size are those of that table, but D and trimming were determined from the DNA. The table has 120,000 to 150,000 clones, around 80% seen once. The rearrangement links TRBV4-1 to TRBJ1-1, with D uncertain. The sequenced material came from peripheral blood. This clonotype originated in a man aged 60-69 years with active or convalescent COVID-19. Here the CDR3 reads CASSQDKRTEAFF. CDR3 DNA: TGCGCCAGCAGCCAAGATAAGCGGACTGAAGCTTTCTTT.